These T cell receptor beta chains were read from a single sample in a study of beta chain features in type 1 diabetes. Libraries were prepared by immunoSEQ multiplex PCR; TCRdb keeps only in-frame clonotypes and omits some of them. There are more than 100,000 clones in the sample; approximately 30% occur only once, and less than 0.65% lies in the top ten. Sequences were obtained from central memory CD4+ T cells from blood. The receptors derive from a woman between 18 and 30 years old with type 1 diabetes. Each CDR3 is given with its conserved first and last residue. The D gene is left open where the match is weak. Clone size is not always given. Where it is, it says once, few, many or a class for expanded clones.

J gene	V gene	clone size	D gene	CDR3 protein	CDR3 DNA
TRBJ2-7	TRBV7-2	few	TRBD1	CASSFDRGEPYEQYF	TGTGCCAGCAGCTTTGACAGGGGAGAACCCTACGAGCAGTACTTC
TRBJ1-4	TRBV7-8	-	TRBD1	CASSPWGTGDEKLFF	TGTGCCAGCAGCCCTTGGGGGACAGGGGATGAAAAACTGTTTTTT
TRBJ1-2	TRBV2	-	-	CASSDEWIARTF	TGTGCCAGCAGTGACGAATGGATAGCTAGAACCTTC
TRBJ2-5	TRBV19	few	-	CASRPPGSGGETQYF	TGTGCCAGTAGGCCCCCGGGTAGCGGAGGAGAGACCCAGTACTTC
TRBJ2-1	TRBV10-3	-	-	CAISVAQYNEQFF	TGTGCCATCAGTGTGGCCCAGTACAATGAGCAGTTCTTC
TRBJ2-5	TRBV5-4	-	TRBD2	CASSLQLAGGRETQYF	TGTGCCAGCAGCTTGCAGTTAGCGGGAGGACGAGAGACCCAGTACTTC
TRBJ2-3	TRBV18	-	-	CASSPVNPLWADKVQNTQYF	TGTGCCAGCTCACCTGTTAACCCCCTTTGGGCAGACAAAGTTCAAAATACGCAGTATTTT
TRBJ2-3	TRBV5-4	-	-	CASSNGDTQYF	TGTGCCAGCAGCAACGGTGATACGCAGTATTTT
TRBJ2-3	TRBV7-2	few	TRBD2	CASSGTSGIQYTQYF	TGTGCCAGCAGTGGGACTAGCGGGATTCAATATACGCAGTATTTT
TRBJ2-5	TRBV6-1	-	-	CASSGEGGAGETQYF	TGTGCCAGCAGTGGTGAGGGGGGGGCGGGAGAGACCCAGTACTTC
TRBJ1-5	TRBV28	few	TRBD1	CASRDRGQPQHF	TGTGCCAGCAGGGACAGGGGGCAGCCCCAGCATTTT
TRBJ2-3	TRBV6-5	-	TRBD2	CASRRLAGVLDTQYF	TGTGCCAGCAGACGACTAGCGGGAGTGCTAGATACGCAGTATTTT
TRBJ2-3	TRBV28	few	TRBD1	CASSSPSSGTGTDTQYF	TGTGCCAGCAGTTCCCCTTCTTCCGGGACAGGTACAGATACGCAGTATTTT
TRBJ2-5	TRBV5-4	-	-	CASSWGGAQETQYF	TGTGCCAGCAGCTGGGGCGGTGCTCAAGAGACCCAGTACTTC
TRBJ1-2	TRBV30	-	-	CAWSEPQAYGYTF	TGTGCCTGGAGCGAACCACAGGCCTATGGCTACACCTTC
TRBJ2-6	TRBV18	few	-	CASSPRPAGLFSGANVLTF	TGTGCCAGCTCACCCCGACCCGCGGGGCTATTCTCTGGGGCCAACGTCCTGACTTTC
TRBJ2-2	TRBV5-4	-	TRBD2	CASSLGGLAGGSTGELFF	TGTGCCAGCAGCTTGGGGGGTCTAGCGGGAGGATCGACCGGGGAGCTGTTTTTT
TRBJ2-2	TRBV18	-	-	CASSPLETFTGELFF	TGTGCCAGCTCACCACTAGAAACGTTCACCGGGGAGCTGTTTTTT
TRBJ2-5	TRBV29-1	-	-	CSVETGRGRSQETQYF	TGCAGCGTTGAAACAGGAAGGGGAAGGAGTCAAGAGACCCAGTACTTC
TRBJ2-6	TRBV6-1	-	-	CASSGQFSGANVLTF	TGTGCCAGCAGTGGACAATTCTCTGGGGCCAACGTCCTGACTTTC
TRBJ2-1	TRBV18	few	-	CASSPLNLDREQFF	TGTGCCAGCTCACCCTTAAACCTCGATCGGGAGCAGTTCTTC
TRBJ2-1	TRBV7-2	-	-	CASSFSGTRDNEQFF	TGTGCCAGCAGCTTTTCCGGTACGAGAGACAATGAGCAGTTCTTC
TRBJ1-3	TRBV30	few	-	CAWRVGGRSGNTIYF	TGTGCCTGGAGAGTGGGAGGAAGGTCTGGAAACACCATATATTTT
TRBJ2-3	TRBV25-1	few	-	CASSPPGRGTDTQYF	TGTGCCAGCAGTCCTCCCGGCAGGGGTACAGATACGCAGTATTTT
TRBJ2-3	TRBV2	few	-	CASSLYSTRSDTQYF	TGTGCCAGCAGTCTTTATTCCACTCGGTCCGATACGCAGTATTTT
TRBJ2-1	TRBV30	-	-	CAWSLELGEQFF	TGTGCCTGGAGCCTGGAGCTTGGCGAGCAGTTCTTC
TRBJ2-2	TRBV28	-	-	CASTSSVGELFF	TGTGCCAGCACCTCTAGTGTCGGGGAGCTGTTTTTT
TRBJ1-4	TRBV19	few	-	CASRPQGATNEKLFF	TGTGCCAGTAGGCCTCAGGGCGCAACTAATGAAAAACTGTTTTTT
TRBJ1-1	TRBV30	-	-	CAAAGGMNTEAFF	TGTGCCGCCGCTGGGGGGATGAACACTGAAGCTTTCTTT
TRBJ1-1	TRBV7-8	few	-	CASSHSAEAFF	TGTGCCAGCAGCCATAGCGCTGAAGCTTTCTTT
TRBJ1-2	TRBV6-6	-	TRBD1	CASSPHYDREYGYTF	TGTGCCAGCAGCCCTCATTACGACAGGGAGTATGGCTACACCTTC
TRBJ1-1	TRBV10-1	few	-	CASSESSILNTEAFF	TGCGCCAGCAGTGAGTCGAGTATCCTGAACACTGAAGCTTTCTTT
TRBJ2-5	TRBV25-1	few	TRBD2	CASSERTSLQETQYF	TGTGCCAGCAGTGAAAGGACTAGCCTACAAGAGACCCAGTACTTC
TRBJ2-6	TRBV30	-	-	CAWARNSGANVLTF	TGTGCCTGGGCGAGGAACTCTGGGGCCAACGTCCTGACTTTC
TRBJ2-1	TRBV7-3	few	-	CASSLSGRENEQFF	TGTGCCAGCAGCTTATCTGGGAGAGAGAATGAGCAGTTCTTC
TRBJ2-1	TRBV5-4	-	TRBD2	CASSLELAGGRNEQFF	TGTGCCAGCAGCTTGGAACTAGCGGGAGGACGCAATGAGCAGTTCTTC
TRBJ2-1	TRBV11-2	-	-	CASSQKGGPLPYNEQFF	TGTGCCAGCAGCCAAAAGGGCGGGCCACTCCCCTACAATGAGCAGTTCTTC
TRBJ1-2	TRBV11-3	-	TRBD1	CASSSGTVVYGYTF	TGTGCCAGCAGCTCCGGGACAGTCGTCTATGGCTACACCTTC
TRBJ2-1	TRBV7-2	once	-	CASSLAPNNEQFF	TGTGCCAGCAGCCTAGCCCCCAACAATGAGCAGTTCTTC
TRBJ2-1	TRBV5-1	few	-	CASSGRLDAGEQFF	TGCGCCAGCAGCGGAAGACTAGACGCGGGTGAGCAGTTCTTC
TRBJ2-1	TRBV25-1	few	TRBD2	CASSEYGGLAGGNEQFF	TGTGCCAGCAGTGAATATGGGGGACTAGCGGGAGGAAATGAGCAGTTCTTC
TRBJ2-1	TRBV7-3	many	TRBD2	CASSSSGSTNEQFF	TGTGCCAGCAGCTCTAGCGGGAGTACTAATGAGCAGTTCTTC
TRBJ1-2	TRBV19	few	-	CASNRDTYYGYTF	TGTGCCAGTAACCGGGACACCTACTATGGCTACACCTTC
TRBJ1-5	TRBV6-1	-	TRBD1	CASSVTGDQPQHF	TGTGCCAGCAGTGTGACAGGGGATCAGCCCCAGCATTTT
TRBJ1-4	TRBV18	-	-	CASSPGHYNEKLFF	TGTGCCAGCTCACCGGGACACTATAATGAAAAACTGTTTTTT
TRBJ1-1	TRBV27	once	-	CASRTGSTEAFF	TGTGCCAGCCGTACAGGGAGCACTGAAGCTTTCTTT
TRBJ2-2	TRBV28	-	-	CASRVPPGTGELFF	TGTGCCAGCAGGGTACCCCCGGGCACCGGGGAGCTGTTTTTT
TRBJ2-5	TRBV5-4	-	TRBD2	CASSLRSGIGETQYF	TGTGCCAGCAGCTTGCGTAGCGGGATCGGCGAGACCCAGTACTTC
TRBJ2-5	TRBV7-2	few	TRBD2	CASSRERGGMETQYF	TGTGCCAGCAGCCGCGAGCGGGGGGGTATGGAGACCCAGTACTTC
TRBJ2-7	TRBV7-8	few	TRBD1	CASSSYRGRRDEQYF	TGTGCCAGCAGCTCCTACAGGGGGCGAAGGGACGAGCAGTACTTC
TRBJ2-7	TRBV19	-	TRBD2	CASSIGGGSSYEQYF	TGTGCCAGTAGTATAGGGGGCGGGAGCTCCTACGAGCAGTACTTC
TRBJ2-7	TRBV28	-	-	CASSPRAYEQYF	TGTGCCAGCAGTCCCCGAGCCTACGAGCAGTACTTC
TRBJ2-2	TRBV15	-	-	CATSEREKSGELFF	TGTGCCACCAGCGAACGGGAGAAGTCCGGGGAGCTGTTTTTT
TRBJ2-5	TRBV5-4	-	-	CASSLKLGDQETQYF	TGTGCCAGCAGCTTGAAATTAGGAGACCAAGAGACCCAGTACTTC
TRBJ1-2	TRBV29-1	few	-	CSVEGGEGYTF	TGCAGCGTTGAAGGCGGGGAAGGCTACACCTTC
TRBJ2-7	TRBV28	-	TRBD1	CASSPGQAGGWFEQYF	TGTGCCAGCAGTCCAGGACAGGCCGGCGGCTGGTTCGAGCAGTACTTC
TRBJ1-1	TRBV7-9	few	-	CASSSSGMNTEAFF	TGTGCCAGCAGCTCGTCGGGGATGAACACTGAAGCTTTCTTT
TRBJ1-6	TRBV9	-	TRBD1	CASSVGTGGSSPLHF	TGTGCCAGCAGCGTAGGGACAGGGGGCTCGTCACCCCTCCACTTT
TRBJ1-2	TRBV5-1	few	-	CASSLNPGAANYGYTF	TGCGCCAGCAGCTTGAACCCGGGAGCGGCAAACTATGGCTACACCTTC
TRBJ2-4	TRBV6-5	-	-	CASSESYGNIQYF	TGTGCCAGCAGTGAAAGTTACGGAAACATTCAGTACTTC